One T cell receptor (beta chain) is described in this entry. Its antigen is unknown. The source of the sample is a study of beta chain features in type 1 diabetes. The germline gives CDR1 SGHTA, CDR2 FQGNSA. Deletions cut 7 bases from V and 4 bases from J, with 8 bases between. This CDR3 contains 12 residues. The study's findings and limits: The study found moderately but significantly shorter TCRB CDR3s in all four CD4+ subsets of Type 1 diabetes patients.

Since all of the isolated RNA was reverse transcribed, expressed TCRB transcripts were what got sequenced. Profiled with immunoSEQ multiplex PCR; TCRdb holds only in-frame clones, not every one. The sample has 500,000 to 650,000 clones, approximately 13% seen once. The source of this sequence is a young man with type 1 diabetes. This sequence joins TRBV7-2 and TRBJ1-5, with D possibly matching TRBD1 (6 bases). Sequencing input: naive CD4+ T cells from blood. CDR3 protein: CASTQGNQPQHF. DNA for the CDR3: TGTGCCAGCACTCAGGGGAATCAGCCCCAGCATTTT.